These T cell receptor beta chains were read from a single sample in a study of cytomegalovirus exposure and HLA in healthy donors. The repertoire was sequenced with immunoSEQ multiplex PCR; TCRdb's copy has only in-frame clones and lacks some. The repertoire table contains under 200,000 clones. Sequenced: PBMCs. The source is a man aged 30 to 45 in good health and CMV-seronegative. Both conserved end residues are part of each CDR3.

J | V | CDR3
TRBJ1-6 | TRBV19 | CASRIRGDNSPLHF
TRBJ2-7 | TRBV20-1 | CSALRDREEYF
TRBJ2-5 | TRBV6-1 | CASSVGGRWETQYF
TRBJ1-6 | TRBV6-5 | CASSYGQSNSPLHF
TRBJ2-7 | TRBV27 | CASSPAGVAYEQYF
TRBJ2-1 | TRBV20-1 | CSARSYNEQFF
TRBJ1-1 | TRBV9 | CASSVAYGMNTEAFF
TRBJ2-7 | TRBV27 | CASSLTGAFHGYEQYF
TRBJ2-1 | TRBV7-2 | CASSRRGNEQFF
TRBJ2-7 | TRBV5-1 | CASSLSTTGGIDEQYF
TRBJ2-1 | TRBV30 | CAGRGGRAYNEQFF
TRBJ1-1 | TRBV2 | CASSGGGEAFF
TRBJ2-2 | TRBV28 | CASSLGYAGRETGELFF
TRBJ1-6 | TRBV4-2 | CASSQVGGGAMNSPLHF
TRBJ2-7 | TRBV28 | CASSLIGGTEQYF
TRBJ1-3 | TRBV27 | CASSLQGASSGNTIYF
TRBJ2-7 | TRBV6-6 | CASSYGLTGAYEQYF
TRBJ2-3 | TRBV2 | CASSELSSTDTQYF
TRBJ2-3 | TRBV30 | CAWTSGTGAQDTQYF
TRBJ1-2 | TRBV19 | CASSRANYGYTF
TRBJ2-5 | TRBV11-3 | CASSSRHFQETQYF
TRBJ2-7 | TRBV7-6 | CASSAGTSGSVGGYEQYF
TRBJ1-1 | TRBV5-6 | CASSFFNSNTEAFF
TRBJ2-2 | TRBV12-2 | CASRLTAGIANTGELFF
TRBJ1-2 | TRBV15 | CATSRDTGQGYGYTF
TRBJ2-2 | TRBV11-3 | CASLNINAGTGELFF
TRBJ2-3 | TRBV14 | CASSQGGLRLQNTDTQYF
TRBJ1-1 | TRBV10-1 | CASSESGGLKAFF
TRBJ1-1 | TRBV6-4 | CASSDQTGFKAFF
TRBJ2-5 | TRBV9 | CASSVAGGYETQYF
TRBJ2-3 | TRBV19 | CASSIELAGGYTDTQYF
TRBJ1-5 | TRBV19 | CASSTFGQGDQPQHF
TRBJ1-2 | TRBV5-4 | CASSLTFRVGDYGYTF
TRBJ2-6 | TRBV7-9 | CASSLAYSLSSGANVLTF
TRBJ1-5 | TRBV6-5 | CASSPRQGNQPQHF
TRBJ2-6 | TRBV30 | CAGRVFGANVLTF
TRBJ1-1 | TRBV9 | CASSPRHERASRFNTEAFF
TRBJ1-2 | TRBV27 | CATKGGGGYTF
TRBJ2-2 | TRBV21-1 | CASSKASGSNNTGELFF
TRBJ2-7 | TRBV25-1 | CASSPRLAVPVPEQYF
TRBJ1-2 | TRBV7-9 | CASSLIGQFGYTF
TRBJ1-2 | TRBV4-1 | CASSQDLVGQGYGYTF
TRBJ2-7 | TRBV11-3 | CASSLGGGYEQYF
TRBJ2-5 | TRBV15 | CATSGTGTYQETQYF
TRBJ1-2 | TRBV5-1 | CASRGLIPNYGYTF
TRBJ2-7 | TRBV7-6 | CASGGGPGTSGASYEQYF
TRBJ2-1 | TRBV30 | CAWSSTAGGDNEQFF
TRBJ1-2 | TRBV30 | CAWSPFGSANYGYTF
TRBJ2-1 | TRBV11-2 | CASSQGTGGYGQFF
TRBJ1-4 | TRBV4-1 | CASSLIMSNEKLFF
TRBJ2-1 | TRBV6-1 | CASTPPGGSVKFF
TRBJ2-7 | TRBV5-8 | CASSLRPGLGSEQYF
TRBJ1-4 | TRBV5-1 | CASSETVTSEKLFF
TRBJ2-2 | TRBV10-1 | CASSPRSTGELFF
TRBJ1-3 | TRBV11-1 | CASSVRDSGNTMYF